A selection of T cell receptor beta chains follows, all from one sample in a study of control samples from healthy donors and cancer patients. Some clones are missing from TCRdb's copy, which holds only in-frame ones; the method was immunoSEQ multiplex PCR. In the table there are some 150,000 clones, over 85% of which are singletons. The sample taken for sequencing was blood. These receptors came from a man between 45 and 60 years old in good health. The CDR3 runs from the conserved cysteine through the conserved F or W. D genes are given only for firm matches.

J gene: TRBJ2-2
V gene: TRBV6-5
D gene: -
CDR3 protein: CASSFGARGGELFF
CDR3 DNA: TGTGCCAGCAGTTTTGGGGCGAGAGGCGGGGAGCTGTTTTTT

J gene: TRBJ2-1
V gene: TRBV5-1
D gene: TRBD2
CDR3 protein: CASSLGLAGANEQFF
CDR3 DNA: TGCGCCAGCAGCTTGGGACTAGCGGGGGCGAATGAGCAGTTCTTC

J gene: TRBJ2-7
V gene: TRBV10-3
D gene: TRBD2
CDR3 protein: CASGTSGSREQYF
CDR3 DNA: TGTGCCTCAGGGACTAGCGGGAGTAGGGAGCAGTACTTC

J gene: TRBJ2-2
V gene: TRBV7-9
D gene: TRBD2
CDR3 protein: CASSSAGGTGELFF
CDR3 DNA: TGTGCCAGCAGCTCCGCGGGGGGAACCGGGGAGCTGTTTTTT

J gene: TRBJ2-7
V gene: TRBV19
D gene: TRBD2
CDR3 protein: CASSRLAGGAYEQYF
CDR3 DNA: TGTGCCAGTAGCAGACTAGCGGGCGGTGCCTACGAGCAGTACTTC

J gene: TRBJ2-7
V gene: TRBV28
D gene: TRBD1
CDR3 protein: CASSLSGTGVDEQYF
CDR3 DNA: TGTGCCAGCAGTCTCTCCGGGACAGGGGTGGACGAGCAGTACTTC

J gene: TRBJ2-7
V gene: TRBV3-1/TRBV3-2
D gene: TRBD2
CDR3 protein: CASRLTSGSYEQYF
CDR3 DNA: TGTGCCAGCAGACTGACTAGCGGCTCCTACGAGCAGTACTTC

J gene: TRBJ1-2
V gene: TRBV18
D gene: TRBD1
CDR3 protein: CASSPMGQDYYGYTF
CDR3 DNA: TGTGCCAGCTCACCCATGGGACAGGACTACTATGGCTACACCTTC

J gene: TRBJ1-4
V gene: TRBV7-9
D gene: -
CDR3 protein: CASSSLREKLFF
CDR3 DNA: TGTGCCAGCAGCTCCCTTAGGGAAAAACTGTTTTTT

J gene: TRBJ2-3
V gene: TRBV19
D gene: -
CDR3 protein: CASSKTRTPRTDTQYF
CDR3 DNA: TGTGCCAGTAGTAAAACTAGGACCCCGAGGACAGATACGCAGTATTTT

J gene: TRBJ1-2
V gene: TRBV28
D gene: TRBD1
CDR3 protein: CASSSPGTEGYGYTF
CDR3 DNA: TGTGCCAGCAGTTCGCCCGGGACAGAGGGCTATGGCTACACCTTC

J gene: TRBJ2-1
V gene: TRBV5-1
D gene: -
CDR3 protein: CASSFDIFSYNEQFF
CDR3 DNA: TGCGCCAGCAGCTTCGACATCTTCTCCTACAATGAGCAGTTCTTC

J gene: TRBJ2-3
V gene: TRBV5-1
D gene: TRBD2
CDR3 protein: CASSFQLAQSTDTQYF
CDR3 DNA: TGCGCCAGCAGCTTCCAACTAGCGCAAAGCACAGATACGCAGTATTTT

J gene: TRBJ2-7
V gene: TRBV4-1
D gene: TRBD1
CDR3 protein: CASSQGDRQYEQYF
CDR3 DNA: TGCGCCAGCAGCCAAGGGGACAGGCAATACGAGCAGTACTTC

J gene: TRBJ1-5
V gene: TRBV28
D gene: -
CDR3 protein: CASSRITGGPFSNQPQHF
CDR3 DNA: TGTGCCAGCAGTCGTATAACGGGAGGCCCCTTTAGCAATCAGCCCCAGCATTTT